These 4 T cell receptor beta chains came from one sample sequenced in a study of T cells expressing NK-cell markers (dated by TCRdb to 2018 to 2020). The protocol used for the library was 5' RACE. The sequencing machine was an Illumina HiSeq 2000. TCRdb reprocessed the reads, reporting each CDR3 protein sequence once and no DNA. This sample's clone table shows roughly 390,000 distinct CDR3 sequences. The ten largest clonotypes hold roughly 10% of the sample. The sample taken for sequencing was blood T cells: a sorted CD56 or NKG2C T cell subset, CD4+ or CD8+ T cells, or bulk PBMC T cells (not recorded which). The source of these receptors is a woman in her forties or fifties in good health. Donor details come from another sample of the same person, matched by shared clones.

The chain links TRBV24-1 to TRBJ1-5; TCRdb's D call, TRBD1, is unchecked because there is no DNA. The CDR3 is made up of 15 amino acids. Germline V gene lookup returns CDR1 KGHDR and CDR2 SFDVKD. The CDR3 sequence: CATSDGTGGLQPQHF.

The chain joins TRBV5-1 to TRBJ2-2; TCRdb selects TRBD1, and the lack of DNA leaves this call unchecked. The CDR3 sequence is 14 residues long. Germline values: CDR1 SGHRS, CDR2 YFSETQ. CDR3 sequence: CASRGTGVTGELFF.

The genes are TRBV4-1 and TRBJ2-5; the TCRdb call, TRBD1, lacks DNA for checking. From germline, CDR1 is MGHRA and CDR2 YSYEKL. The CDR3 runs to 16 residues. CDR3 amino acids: CASSQTDRGRQETQYF.

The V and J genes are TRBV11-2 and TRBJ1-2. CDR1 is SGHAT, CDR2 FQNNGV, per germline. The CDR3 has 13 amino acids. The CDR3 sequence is CASSLAAGYGYTF. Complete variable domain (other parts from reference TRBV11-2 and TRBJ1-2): EAGVAQSPRYKIIEKRQSVAFWCNPISGHATLYWYQQILGQGPKLLIQFQNNGVVDDSQLPKDRFSAERLKGVDSTLKIQPAKLEDSAVYLCASSLAAGYGYTFGSGTRLTVV.